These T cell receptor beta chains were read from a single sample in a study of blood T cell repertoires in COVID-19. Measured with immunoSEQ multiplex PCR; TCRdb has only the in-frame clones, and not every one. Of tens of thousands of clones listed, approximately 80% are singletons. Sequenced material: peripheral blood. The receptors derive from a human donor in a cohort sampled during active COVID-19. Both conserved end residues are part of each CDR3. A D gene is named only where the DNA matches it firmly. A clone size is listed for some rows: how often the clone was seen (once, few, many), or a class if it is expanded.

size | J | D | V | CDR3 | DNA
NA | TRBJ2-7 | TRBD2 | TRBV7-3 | CASSPGTSGRIYEQYF | TGTGCCAGCAGCCCAGGGACTAGCGGGAGGATATACGAGCAGTACTTC
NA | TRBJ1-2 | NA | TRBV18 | CASSPRGDGYTF | TGTGCCAGCTCACCCCGGGGAGATGGCTACACCTTC
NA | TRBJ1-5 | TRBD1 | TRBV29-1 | CSATTGGEDQPQHF | TGCAGCGCCACGACAGGGGGCGAAGATCAGCCCCAGCATTTT
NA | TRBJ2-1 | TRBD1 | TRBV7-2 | CASSPDRVNEQFF | TGTGCCAGCAGCCCGGACAGGGTGAATGAGCAGTTCTTC
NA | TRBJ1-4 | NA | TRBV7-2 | CASSLGSQQWYEKLFF | TGTGCCAGCAGCTTAGGGAGCCAGCAATGGTATGAAAAACTGTTTTTT
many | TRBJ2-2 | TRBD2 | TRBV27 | CASSLPGLATGELFF | TGTGCCAGCAGTTTACCGGGACTAGCGACCGGGGAGCTGTTTTTT
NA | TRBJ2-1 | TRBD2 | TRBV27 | CASSPLTSGRASHEQFF | TGTGCCAGCAGTCCGCTGACTAGCGGGAGGGCGTCCCATGAGCAGTTCTTC
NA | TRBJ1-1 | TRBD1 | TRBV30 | CAWSVQGAMRRNTEAFF | TGTGCCTGGAGTGTTCAGGGGGCAATGAGAAGGAACACTGAAGCTTTCTTT
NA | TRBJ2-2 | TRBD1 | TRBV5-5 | CASSTTGQGDTGELFF | TGTGCCAGCAGCACTACGGGACAGGGAGACACCGGGGAGCTGTTTTTT
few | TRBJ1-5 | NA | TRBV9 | CASSVGLDNQPQHF | TGTGCCAGCAGCGTAGGGCTAGACAATCAGCCCCAGCATTTT
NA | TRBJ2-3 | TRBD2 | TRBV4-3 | CASSQGEAGGPPSTDTQYF | TGCGCCAGCAGCCAAGGGGAAGCGGGAGGGCCTCCTAGCACAGATACGCAGTATTTT
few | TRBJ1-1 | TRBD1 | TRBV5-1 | CASKGADNTEAFF | TGCGCCAGCAAGGGGGCAGATAACACTGAAGCTTTCTTT
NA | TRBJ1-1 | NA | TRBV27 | CASTTGRGTEAFF | TGTGCCAGCACTACGGGAAGAGGCACTGAAGCTTTCTTT
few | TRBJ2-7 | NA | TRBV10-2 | CASSGSGNHEQYF | TGCGCCAGCAGTGGCTCAGGGAACCACGAGCAGTACTTC
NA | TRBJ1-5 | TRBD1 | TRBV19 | CASSQGGPNQPQHF | TGTGCCAGTAGTCAGGGGGGACCCAATCAGCCCCAGCATTTT
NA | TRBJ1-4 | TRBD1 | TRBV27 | CASSFGRGRTNEKLFF | TGTGCCAGCAGTTTCGGCAGGGGGCGCACTAATGAAAAACTGTTTTTT
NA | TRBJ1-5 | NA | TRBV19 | CASTPRRGSNQPQHF | TGTGCCAGTACCCCCCGGAGGGGTAGCAATCAGCCCCAGCATTTT
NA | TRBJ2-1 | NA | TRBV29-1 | CSVEDQGIQVTNYNEQFF | TGCAGCGTTGAAGATCAGGGAATACAGGTTACAAACTACAATGAGCAGTTCTTC
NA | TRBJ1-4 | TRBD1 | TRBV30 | CAWRRWTGGAFGEKLFF | TGTGCCTGGAGGCGGTGGACAGGGGGAGCCTTCGGTGAAAAACTGTTTTTT
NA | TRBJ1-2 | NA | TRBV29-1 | CSVEWAVVYGYTF | TGCAGCGTTGAGTGGGCAGTAGTCTATGGCTACACCTTC
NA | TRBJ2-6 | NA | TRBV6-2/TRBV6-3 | CASSIAGTRTGANVLTF | TGTGCCAGCAGTATAGCCGGGACAAGAACTGGGGCCAACGTCCTGACTTTC
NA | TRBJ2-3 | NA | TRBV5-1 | CASSLDWDTQYF | TGCGCCAGCAGCCTGGACTGGGATACGCAGTATTTT
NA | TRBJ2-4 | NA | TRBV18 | CASPGRLATGDDIQYF | TGTGCCAGTCCGGGGAGGCTAGCCACGGGAGATGACATTCAGTACTTC
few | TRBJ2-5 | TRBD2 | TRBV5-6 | CASSLWASGKVETQYF | TGTGCCAGCAGCTTGTGGGCTAGCGGGAAAGTGGAGACCCAGTACTTC
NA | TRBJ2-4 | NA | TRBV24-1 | CATSDLRDILIAKNIQYF | TGTGCCACCAGTGATTTAAGGGACATTTTAATAGCCAAAAACATTCAGTACTTC
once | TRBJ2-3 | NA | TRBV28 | CASSLVRFTQYF | TGTGCCAGCAGTTTAGTTAGATTTACGCAGTATTTT
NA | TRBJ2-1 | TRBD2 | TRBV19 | CASSISGTSQYNEQFF | TGTGCCAGTAGTATATCCGGGACTAGCCAGTACAATGAGCAGTTCTTC
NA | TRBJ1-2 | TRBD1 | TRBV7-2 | CASSRQGNYGYTF | TGTGCCAGCAGCCGACAGGGTAACTATGGCTACACCTTC
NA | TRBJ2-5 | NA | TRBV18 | CASSPDRQETQYF | TGTGCCAGCTCACCAGACAGGCAAGAGACCCAGTACTTC
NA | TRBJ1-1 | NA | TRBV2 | CASSGETGTEAFF | TGTGCCAGCAGTGGAGAGACAGGTACTGAAGCTTTCTTT
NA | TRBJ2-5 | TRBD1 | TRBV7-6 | CASSSTGAQETQYF | TGTGCCAGCAGCTCGACAGGGGCCCAAGAGACCCAGTACTTC
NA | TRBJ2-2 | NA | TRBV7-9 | CASSIEFPGELFF | TGTGCCAGCAGTATCGAGTTTCCCGGGGAGCTGTTTTTT
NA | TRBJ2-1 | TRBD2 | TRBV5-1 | CASSGGDSYNEQFF | TGCGCCAGCAGCGGGGGGGACTCCTACAATGAGCAGTTCTTC
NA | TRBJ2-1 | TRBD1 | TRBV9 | CASSVDPEQGRNEQFF | TGTGCCAGCAGCGTAGACCCCGAACAGGGGCGGAATGAGCAGTTCTTC
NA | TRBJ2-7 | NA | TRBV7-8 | CASTLYRYNPLYEQYF | TGTGCCAGCACTCTGTACAGGTACAATCCTCTCTACGAGCAGTACTTC
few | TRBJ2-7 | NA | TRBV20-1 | CSALEGYEQYF | TGCAGTGCCTTGGAGGGCTACGAGCAGTACTTC
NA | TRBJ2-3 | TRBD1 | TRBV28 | CASSLVGQGPDTQYF | TGTGCCAGCAGTTTAGTAGGACAGGGACCAGATACGCAGTATTTT
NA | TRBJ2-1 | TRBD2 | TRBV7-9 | CASSGGASGTNEQFF | TGTGCCAGCAGCGGAGGTGCTAGCGGGACGAATGAGCAGTTCTTC
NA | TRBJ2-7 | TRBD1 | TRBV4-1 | CASSPGQAYYEQYF | TGCGCCAGCAGCCCGGGACAGGCCTACTACGAGCAGTACTTC
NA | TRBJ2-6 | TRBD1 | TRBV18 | CASSPPTTGPGANVLTF | TGTGCCAGCTCACCACCCACGACAGGGCCTGGGGCCAACGTCCTGACTTTC